The T cell receptor (beta chain) under discussion was sequenced for a study of shared clonotypes between healthy human individuals. Study-wide results and limits: Around 5% was the fraction of naive CD4 clonotypes found shared across a few donors. Estimated richness was generally greater in naive than memory subsets.

As to this clone: Its antigen is unknown. Other DNA sequences in this specimen translate into the identical CDR3.

The V gene's germline CDR1 is MDHEN and CDR2 SYDVKM. The CDR3 has 15 residues. V was clipped by 3 bases and J by 1 base, with 11 bases between them. Assay: immunoSEQ multiplex PCR; the TCRdb copy retains only in-frame clones and omits some. Of about 1.1 million clones listed, around three quarters are singletons. The sequenced sample was memory CD4+ T cells from PBMCs. This sample's subset: CD45RA-negative fraction. This chain joins TRBV28 and TRBJ2-3; the D gene could be TRBD1 or TRBD2 (5 bases each). The sequence derives from a man aged 18 to 30 in good health. Some clones in this sample may be carry-over from other donors' samples. The CDR3 nucleotides are TGTGCCAGCAGTTTCTCCCGGGGCGGCACAGATACGCAGTATTTT. Protein: CASSFSRGGTDTQYF.